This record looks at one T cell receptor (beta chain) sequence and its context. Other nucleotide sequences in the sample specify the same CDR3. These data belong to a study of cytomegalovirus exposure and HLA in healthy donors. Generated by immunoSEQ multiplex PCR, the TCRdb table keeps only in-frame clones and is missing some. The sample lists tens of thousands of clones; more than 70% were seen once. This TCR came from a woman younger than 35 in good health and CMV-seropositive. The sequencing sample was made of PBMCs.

This CDR3 is CASSVGGGTYEQYF. The CDR3 DNA follows: TGTGCCAGCAGCGTAGGCGGGGGAACCTACGAGCAGTACTTC. The gene calls are TRBV9 and TRBJ2-7, with 7 nucleotides matching TRBD2. The CDR3 is 14 amino acids. In germline, CDR1 is SGDLS, CDR2 YYNGEE. The trim removed 0 bases at V and 2 bases at J, leaving 2 bases unmatched.